These T cell receptor beta chains were read from a single sample in a study of tissue T cells after allogeneic stem cell transplantation. Sequenced by immunoSEQ multiplex PCR; TCRdb stores in-frame clones only, minus some. This sample yields around 3,000 clones, of which around 68% are seen a single time; roughly 16% belongs to the top ten. Material: ascending colon tissue, obtained at autopsy. The origin of the receptors is a male patient older than 55 with steroid-refractory graft-versus-host disease after an allogeneic stem cell transplant. The graft donor may have contributed some T cells. Both conserved end residues are trimmed from each CDR3.

v_gene	j_gene	CDR3aa
TRBV2	TRBJ1-5	AIIGGLLSNQPQH
TRBV3-1/TRBV3-2	TRBJ1-1	ASSQGNDAF
TRBV7-2	TRBJ1-3	ASSLVRGNTIY
TRBV15	TRBJ2-3	ATSQGQTSGIDTDTQY
TRBV3-1/TRBV3-2	TRBJ1-6	ASSQMFSPLH
TRBV19	TRBJ1-1	ASSIVGTPGEAF
TRBV4-2	TRBJ2-7	ASSQGTGFKSYEQY
TRBV18	TRBJ2-1	ASSPQYNEQF
TRBV7-2	TRBJ2-7	ASSLIEYEQY
TRBV11-2	TRBJ1-4	ASSRTGEASEKLF
TRBV19	TRBJ2-7	ASSIDTGGAYEQY
TRBV12-5	TRBJ1-1	ASGRHSDRNTEAF
TRBV7-2	TRBJ2-3	ASSPSGGTTDTQY
TRBV2	TRBJ2-3	ASSAHRGTSGITDTQY
TRBV7-9	TRBJ2-2	ASSLNTGAGELF
TRBV11-2	TRBJ2-5	ASSLDPKETQY
TRBV4-1	TRBJ2-4	ASSQDLWAIRAKNIQY
TRBV18	TRBJ2-1	ASSRNSADEQF
TRBV7-8	TRBJ1-1	ASSFGDRAF
TRBV6-5	TRBJ1-6	ASSLPPGMNSPLH
TRBV7-8	TRBJ2-3	ASSLAIRGDTQY
TRBV4-1	TRBJ1-5	ASSQESGTGMPQH
TRBV18	TRBJ2-7	ASSPSGLYEQY
TRBV19	TRBJ1-1	ASSALQENTEAF
TRBV19	TRBJ2-2	ASSQGHLNTGELF